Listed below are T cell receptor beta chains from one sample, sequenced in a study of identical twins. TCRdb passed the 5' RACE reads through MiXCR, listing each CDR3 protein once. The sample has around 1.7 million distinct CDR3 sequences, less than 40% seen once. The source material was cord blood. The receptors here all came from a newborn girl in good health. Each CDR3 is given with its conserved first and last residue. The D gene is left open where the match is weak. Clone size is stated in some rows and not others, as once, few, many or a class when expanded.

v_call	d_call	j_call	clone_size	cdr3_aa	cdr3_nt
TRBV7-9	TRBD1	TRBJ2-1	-	CASSLAPTGGYNEQFF	TGTGCCAGCAGCTTAGCCCCGACAGGGGGCTACAATGAGCAGTTCTTC
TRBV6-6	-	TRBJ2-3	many	CASTGEQSDTQYF	TGTGCCAGCACGGGGGAGCAATCAGATACGCAGTATTTT
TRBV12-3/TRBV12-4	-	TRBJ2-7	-	CVSSQGVAEQYF	TGTGTCAGCAGTCAAGGGGTAGCCGAGCAGTACTTC
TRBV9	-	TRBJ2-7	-	CASSRDWGPYEQYF	TGTGCCAGCAGCCGGGACTGGGGGCCCTACGAGCAGTACTTC
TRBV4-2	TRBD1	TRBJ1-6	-	CASSQRTGSSYSSPLHF	TGTGCCAGCAGCCAACGGACAGGGAGCTCCTATAGTTCACCCCTCCACTTT
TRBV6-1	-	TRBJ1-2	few	CASSEAPGGQIYGYTF	TGTGCCAGCAGTGAAGCCCCCGGGGGCCAAATCTATGGCTACACCTTC
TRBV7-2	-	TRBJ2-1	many	CASSLSGGTYNEQFF	TGTGCCAGCAGCTTATCTGGCGGGACCTACAATGAGCAGTTCTTC
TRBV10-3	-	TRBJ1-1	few	CAISALLGGNTEAFF	TGTGCCATCAGTGCTTTATTAGGGGGGAACACTGAAGCTTTCTTT
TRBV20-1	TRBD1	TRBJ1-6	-	CSARGGTGVSPLHF	TGCAGTGCTAGGGGCGGGACAGGGGTATCACCCCTCCACTTT
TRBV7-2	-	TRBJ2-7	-	CASSLALAPRSEQYF	TGTGCCAGCAGCTTAGCACTAGCCCCTAGGTCTGAGCAGTACTTC
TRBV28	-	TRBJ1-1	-	CASSFGGVLNTEAFF	TGTGCCAGCAGTTTTGGGGGGGTTTTGAACACTGAAGCTTTCTTT
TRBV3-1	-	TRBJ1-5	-	CASSRGTKGNQPQHF	TGTGCCAGCAGCCGGGGGACGAAGGGAAATCAGCCCCAGCATTTT
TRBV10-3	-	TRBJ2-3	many	CAISESAGTDTQYF	TGTGCCATCAGTGAGTCCGCAGGTACAGATACGCAGTATTTT
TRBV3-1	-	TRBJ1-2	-	CASSLLSGSPGYTF	TGTGCCAGCAGCCTCCTCTCTGGAAGCCCTGGCTACACCTTC
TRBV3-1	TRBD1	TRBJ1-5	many	CARRDRVSNQPQHF	TGTGCCAGGAGAGACAGGGTTAGCAATCAGCCCCAGCATTTT
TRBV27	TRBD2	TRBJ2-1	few	CASSKLAGGGNEQFF	TGTGCCAGCAGTAAACTAGCGGGAGGAGGTAATGAGCAGTTCTTC
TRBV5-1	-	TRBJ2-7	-	CASSGTWPRNYEQYF	TGCGCCAGCAGCGGGACGTGGCCAAGAAACTACGAGCAGTACTTC
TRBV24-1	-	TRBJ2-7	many	CATSEDSYEQYF	TGTGCCACCAGTGAGGACTCCTACGAGCAGTACTTC